This T cell receptor beta chain stems from a study of CD8+CD57+ T cells in acquired aplastic anemia (dated by TCRdb to the late 2010s). As for the study more broadly: Extracted DNA from sorted CD4+ and CD8+ cells averaged 3.2 ug, ranging from roughly 0.2 to 30 ug. CD8+CD57+ expansion was defined as frequency above the mean frequency observed in healthy subjects.

Profiling of TCR beta VDJ combinations and CDR3 sequences used genomic DNA as the template. An Illumina HiSeq 2000 was used for TCR repertoire sequencing. The study's processing was this. Repertoire assessment relied on Simpson's diversity index, CDR3 size and DJ length profiles, and TRBV/TRBJ rearrangement plots. The most abundant DNA sequence in the deep sequencing data was defined as the immunodominant clone. CDR3 amino acid sequences were screened for sharing across subjects and compared with published repertoires and the VDJdb database. TCRdb's own reprocessing of the public reads used fastp at Q25 and MiXCR and kept productive beta chains. Merged by CDR3 protein, the rows form single entries marked with the most common genes and DNA. The V and J calls here are based on TCRdb, not the publication. This sample holds about 190,000 distinct CDR3 sequences; more than 45% were observed only once. In total, the top ten clones hold around 9.7% of the sample.

Its CDR3 holds 14 amino acids, cysteine through phenylalanine. Only the CDR3 portion is preserved as DNA: 42 bases, with reading frame beginning at the first base. V is pruned by 5 bases and J by 1 base, leaving 6 bases of the junction without a gene match. Per the germline V gene, SQVTM is the CDR1 and ANQGSEA is the CDR2. This clonotype occurred once. It lacks a known antigen. Base qualities were left out, and no much larger clone turns up one base away. One read represents weak support. Points the paper makes about the study in general: Between patients and healthy controls, no significant difference in CD8+ Simpson's diversity was found (P=0.060). About 29 CD8+ CDR3 sequences were found to be shared between patients and controls, but these sequences appeared to be highly expressed in patients and within the immunodominant clones of the patients.

Expansion of CD8+CD57+ cells had been shown by flow cytometry in the patients chosen for sequencing. Every patient had a diagnosis of severe acquired aplastic anemia based on International Study of Aplastic Anemia and Agranulocytosis and Camitta criteria. No patient had received any therapy when blood was sampled. The study deep-sequenced TCR repertoires of sorted CD4+ and CD8+ blood T cells from severe aplastic anemia patients and healthy subjects. In the USA, patient enrollment took place under clinicaltrials.gov protocols 00001620, 01623167, 00001397, 00071045, 00081523 and 00961064. Ficoll-Paque density gradient centrifugation was used to isolate peripheral blood mononuclear cells. Before DNA extraction, CD4+ and CD8+ T cells were sorted by FACS or by magnetic beads.

The specimen was sorted CD4+, CD8+, or CD8+CD57+ T cells (not recorded which) from PBMCs. The TCR sequence derives from a human donor with aplastic anemia. The chain employs TRBV29-1 and TRBJ2-3, with 7 bases in between that match TRBD1. The CDR3: CSVSGQVRTDTQYF. In nucleotide form, the sequence is TGCAGCGTTTCCGGACAGGTGCGCACAGATACGCAGTATTTT.